The 26 T cell receptor beta chains below were found in one sample sequenced in a study of OX40 agonist ivuxolimab in advanced cancers. TCRdb's table, derived via immunoSEQ multiplex PCR, lists solely in-frame clones and lacks some. There are roughly 45,000 clones in the sample; 85% occur only once, and roughly 22% lies in the top ten. The sequences come from CD4+ or CD8+ T cells sorted from blood, collected in a trial of the OX40 agonist ivuxolimab. Every receptor here comes from an adult with an advanced solid tumor such as melanoma, head and neck, liver or kidney cancer.

V is TRBV5-8 and J is TRBJ2-1, with D uncertain. V was trimmed by 2 bases and J by 7 bases, leaving 10 bases between them. Germline loops: CDR1 SGHTS, CDR2 YDEGEE. The CDR3 runs to 13 residues. CDR3 sequence reads: CASSLEPGNEQFF. CDR3 nucleotides: TGTGCCAGCAGCTTAGAACCCGGGAATGAGCAGTTCTTC.

J is TRBJ2-2 and V is TRBV7-3, with D unclear. Germline V CDR1 and CDR2: SGHTA, FQGTGA. The CDR3 consists of 18 residues. V was pared by 5 bases and J by 0 bases, with 19 bases between. Here the CDR3 DNA reads TGTGCCAGCAGCCCCAATCCCGATCACTTGACGAACACCGGGGAGCTGTTTTTT. Translated: CASSPNPDHLTNTGELFF. The whole variable domain, remainder taken from reference TRBV7-3 and TRBJ2-2, is GAGVSQTPSNKVTEKGKYVELRCDPISGHTALYWYRQSLGQGPEFLIYFQGTGAADDSGLPNDRFFAVRPEGSVSTLKIQRTERGDSAVYLCASSPNPDHLTNTGELFFGEGSRLTVL.

The gene calls are TRBV7-9 and TRBJ2-2, with D tentatively TRBD2 (6 bases). The CDR3 totals 14 residues. Germline values: CDR1 SEHNR, CDR2 FQNEAQ (reference sequence). Between the trimmed V and J ends, which lost 3 bases and 4 bases, there was a span of 9 bases. In nucleotides, the CDR3 is TGTGCCAGCAGCTTTGGCGGGGTCACCGGGGAGCTGTTTTTT. The encoded protein is CASSFGGVTGELFF.

The chain has TRBV2 and TRBJ2-2; 8 bases are a match to TRBD2. The CDR3 totals 16 residues. V was pared by 7 bases and J by 0 bases, with 7 bases of the junction left unmatched. The germline V gene has CDR1 SNHLY and CDR2 FYNNEI. The DNA for the CDR3 is TGTGCCAGCACAGGGCGGCGGGGGGCGAACACCGGGGAGCTGTTTTTT. It specifies CASTGRRGANTGELFF.

This sequence joins TRBV5-1 and TRBJ2-1; the match to TRBD2 covers 9 bases. This CDR3 is 14 amino acids long. The ends lost 0 bases at V and 11 bases at J; junction bases unmatched: 6. CDR1 is SGHRS, CDR2 YFSETQ, per germline. CDR3 sequence reads: CASSLEGLAIQQFF. The CDR3 DNA is TGCGCCAGCAGCTTGGAGGGACTAGCTATCCAGCAGTTCTTC.

The rearrangement uses TRBV5-8 and TRBJ2-7; D perhaps matches TRBD1 (6 bases). Trimming left V 2 bases short and J 6 bases short, with 15 bases between. The CDR3 consists of 14 residues. Germline V gene lookup returns CDR1 SGHTS and CDR2 YDEGEE. The CDR3: CASSFQGIVSEQYF. The CDR3, as DNA: TGTGCCAGCAGCTTTCAGGGGATAGTATCCGAGCAGTACTTC.

This clone appeared once. This chain uses TRBV7-9 with TRBJ2-7; 9 bases agree with TRBD1. This CDR3 has 16 residues. Germline CDR1 reads SEHNR; CDR2 reads FQNEAQ (reference sequence). J gave up 1 base and V 3 bases, and 7 bases lay outside the gene matches. CDR3 sequence (DNA): TGTGCCAGCAGCTTGATCGGACAGGGGATTTCCTACGAGCAGTACTTC. Encoded protein: CASSLIGQGISYEQYF.

The gene calls are TRBV7-8 and TRBJ2-2; 7 positions agree with TRBD1. The V gene end was trimmed by 3 bases and the J gene end by 3 bases; junction bases not matched to a gene: 4. This CDR3 region has 15 residues. Germline V CDR1 and CDR2: SGHVS, FQNEAQ. The CDR3 DNA reads TGTGCCAGCAGCTTTCGGGACAGTCACACCGGGGAGCTGTTTTTT. Protein sequence: CASSFRDSHTGELFF. Supplemented by reference TRBV7-8 and TRBJ2-2, the full variable domain reads GAGVSQSPRYKVAKRGQDVALRCDPISGHVSLFWYQQALGQGPEFLTYFQNEAQLDKSGLPSDRFFAERPEGSVSTLKIQRTQQEDSAVYLCASSFRDSHTGELFFGEGSRLTVL.

The chain is built from TRBV4-1 and TRBJ2-1; no definite D call. The CDR3 length is 15 residues. The germline gives CDR1 MGHRA, CDR2 YSYEKL. V lost 2 bases and J 6 bases, leaving 14 bases between the germline ends. The CDR3 DNA is TGCGCCAGCAGCCAAACGTTTAGTCCGGGCAATGAGCAGTTCTTC. Its translation is CASSQTFSPGNEQFF.

The chain joins TRBV11-1 to TRBJ2-7; the D is unclear. Trimming removed 2 bases at V and 1 base at J, with 6 bases between. The CDR3 loop spans 13 amino acids. Per germline, CDR1 SGHAT and CDR2 FQDESV (reference sequence). CDR3 DNA sequence: TGTGCCAGCAGCTTACAGGAGTCCTACGAGCAGTACGTC. This translates into CASSLQESYEQYV.

The chain is built from TRBV9 and TRBJ2-2, with D unclear. The CDR3 contains 12 residues. Germline CDR1 reads SGDLS; CDR2 reads YYNGEE. V lost 5 bases and J 0 bases, leaving 2 bases between the germline ends. The CDR3 bases are TGTGCCAGCAGGGCGAACACCGGGGAGCTGTTTTTT. Encoded protein: CASRANTGELFF. Full variable domain (remainder filled in from reference TRBV9 and TRBJ2-2): DSGVTQTPKHLITATGQRVTLRCSPRSGDLSVYWYQQSLDQGLQFLIQYYNGEERAKGNILERFSAQQFPDLHSELNLSSLELGDSALYFCASRANTGELFFGEGSRLTVL.

The chain employs TRBV2 and TRBJ2-3; 9 bases map to TRBD1. CDR3 size: 15 residues. Germline V CDR1 and CDR2: SNHLY, FYNNEI. J lost 2 bases, V lost 6 bases, and 6 bases had no gene match. The CDR3 DNA reads as TGTGCCAGCAGGAGTACAGGGGGCTCCACAGATACGCAGTATTTT. Translation gives CASRSTGGSTDTQYF.

This clone occurred a few times. The chain recombines TRBV28 with TRBJ2-5; D may be TRBD2 (6 bases). V shed 3 bases and J shed 4 bases, with 9 bases lying between them. This CDR3 region has 13 residues. The V gene's germline CDR1 is MDHEN and CDR2 SYDVKM. The CDR3 sequence: CASSLRGGETQYF. Written as DNA, the CDR3 is TGTGCCAGCAGTTTGAGGGGAGGAGAGACCCAGTACTTC.

CDR3 loop: CASSLSSGADHSPLHF. Written as DNA, the CDR3 is TGTGCCAGCAGTTTATCATCAGGGGCTGATCATTCACCCCTCCACTTT. The rearrangement joins TRBV28 to TRBJ1-6; tentative D call: TRBD1 (6 bases). V shed 1 base and J shed 8 bases, with 15 bases lying between them. The CDR3 consists of 16 residues. In germline, CDR1 is MDHEN, CDR2 SYDVKM.

V usage is TRBV5-1 and J usage is TRBJ2-5; 8 bases line up with TRBD2. The V gene end was trimmed by 0 bases and the J gene end by 5 bases; junction bases not matched to a gene: 9. Germline CDR1 is SGHRS and CDR2 is YFSETQ. The CDR3 covers 16 residues. CDR3 protein: CASSLGVAGFTETQYF. Here the CDR3 DNA reads TGCGCCAGCAGCTTGGGGGTAGCGGGGTTTACCGAGACCCAGTACTTC.

The V and J genes are TRBV9 and TRBJ2-3; no clear D gene. Germline V gives CDR1 SGDLS, CDR2 YYNGEE. The CDR3 has 12 amino acids. V dropped 3 bases and J dropped 7 bases, with 9 bases sitting between them. The CDR3 reads CASSAVSNTQYF. CDR3 coding DNA: TGTGCCAGCAGCGCCGTGTCGAATACGCAGTATTTT. Together with reference TRBV9 and TRBJ2-3, the CDR3 gives the full variable domain: DSGVTQTPKHLITATGQRVTLRCSPRSGDLSVYWYQQSLDQGLQFLIQYYNGEERAKGNILERFSAQQFPDLHSELNLSSLELGDSALYFCASSAVSNTQYFGPGTRLTVL.

The chain uses TRBV9 and TRBJ2-7, with 8 positions matching TRBD2. This CDR3 comprises 14 residues. The germline V gene has CDR1 SGDLS and CDR2 YYNGEE. Germline trimming cut 0 bases from V and 4 bases from J; bases unmatched to any gene: 3. CDR3 coding DNA: TGTGCCAGCAGCGTAGGCGGGGGGCAATACGAGCAGTACTTC. Encoded protein: CASSVGGGQYEQYF.

V and J are TRBV7-7 and TRBJ2-5, with D possibly being TRBD1 (6 bases). This CDR3 has 13 residues. V shed 6 bases and J shed 5 bases, with 13 bases lying between them. CDR1 and CDR2 (germline): SSHAT, FNYEAQ (reference sequence). CDR3 residues: CASRAQGSETQYF. CDR3 sequence (DNA): TGTGCCAGCAGGGCACAGGGTTCGGAGACCCAGTACTTC.

The V and J genes are TRBV10-1 and TRBJ2-1, with D perhaps TRBD1 (5 bases). Trimming stripped 4 bases from V and 10 bases from J, with 11 bases between. This CDR3 has 12 residues. Germline assignment: CDR1 WNHNN and CDR2 SYGVQD (reference sequence). This CDR3 is CASSGLDSEQFF. The CDR3 DNA reads TGCGCCAGCAGTGGATTAGACAGCGAGCAGTTCTTC.

This chain uses TRBV27 with TRBJ2-3, with a weak D call TRBD2 (6 bases). From germline, CDR1 is MNHEY and CDR2 SMNVEV (reference sequence). V lost 4 bases and J 0 bases, leaving 11 bases between the germline ends. The CDR3 is made up of 15 amino acids. The CDR3 is CASSSGRSSTDTQYF. CDR3 nucleotide sequence: TGTGCCAGCAGTTCAGGGAGGTCTAGCACAGATACGCAGTATTTT.

The genes are TRBV4-1 and TRBJ1-1; D not resolved. Germline CDR1 is MGHRA and CDR2 is YSYEKL. V was trimmed by 0 bases and J by 10 bases, leaving 6 bases between them. The CDR3 sequence is 11 residues long. The CDR3 here is CASSQEGSAFF. The CDR3 region has the DNA TGCGCCAGCAGCCAAGAGGGTTCAGCTTTCTTT.

The chain employs TRBV4-2 and TRBJ2-1; D unclear. The V gene's germline CDR1 is LGHNA and CDR2 YNFKEQ. V shed 4 bases and J shed 4 bases, with 11 bases lying between them. CDR3 length equals 14 residues. The CDR3 is CASSLPAVYNEQFF. In DNA form, the CDR3 reads TGTGCCAGCAGCCTCCCTGCGGTTTACAATGAGCAGTTCTTC.

V usage is TRBV5-6 and J usage is TRBJ1-1; a weak D match, TRBD1 (6 bases). This CDR3 is 14 amino acids long. Between the trimmed V and J ends, which lost 3 bases and 1 base, there was a span of 10 bases. The germline gives CDR1 SGHDT, CDR2 YYEEEE. DNA for the CDR3: TGTGCCAGCAGCTCGGGGGGGCCGAACACTGAAGCTTTCTTT. Protein sequence: CASSSGGPNTEAFF.

The chain combines TRBV4-2 with TRBJ1-6; the D gene is possibly TRBD1 (5 bases). There are 17 residues in the CDR3. Germline lookup yields CDR1 LGHNA and CDR2 YNFKEQ. V was pared by 5 bases and J by 1 base, with 15 bases between. The CDR3 protein is CASSERIGDSYNSPLHF. The CDR3 DNA reads as TGTGCCAGCAGCGAAAGAATAGGGGATTCCTATAATTCACCCCTCCACTTT.

J is TRBJ2-7 and V is TRBV28; 7 nucleotides line up with TRBD2. J gave up 3 bases and V 7 bases, and 6 bases lay outside the gene matches. The CDR3 runs 13 residues. Germline CDR1 MDHEN, CDR2 SYDVKM. This CDR3 is CASNPRTSYEQYF. CDR3 DNA: TGTGCCAGCAACCCCAGGACTAGCTACGAGCAGTACTTC. Together with reference TRBV28 and TRBJ2-7, the CDR3 gives the full variable domain: DVKVTQSSRYLVKRTGEKVFLECVQDMDHENMFWYRQDPGLGLRLIYFSYDVKMKEKGDIPEGYSVSREKKERFSLILESASTNQTSMYLCASNPRTSYEQYFGPGTRLTVT.

V and J are TRBV28 and TRBJ2-7; D remains ambiguous. Per the germline V gene, CDR1 is MDHEN and CDR2 is SYDVKM. CDR3 size: 11 residues. The V end lost 6 bases, the J end lost 2 bases, and 5 bases lay between the germline ends. CDR3 in amino acids: CASSVTYEQYF. CDR3 DNA: TGTGCCAGCAGCGTAACCTACGAGCAGTACTTC.